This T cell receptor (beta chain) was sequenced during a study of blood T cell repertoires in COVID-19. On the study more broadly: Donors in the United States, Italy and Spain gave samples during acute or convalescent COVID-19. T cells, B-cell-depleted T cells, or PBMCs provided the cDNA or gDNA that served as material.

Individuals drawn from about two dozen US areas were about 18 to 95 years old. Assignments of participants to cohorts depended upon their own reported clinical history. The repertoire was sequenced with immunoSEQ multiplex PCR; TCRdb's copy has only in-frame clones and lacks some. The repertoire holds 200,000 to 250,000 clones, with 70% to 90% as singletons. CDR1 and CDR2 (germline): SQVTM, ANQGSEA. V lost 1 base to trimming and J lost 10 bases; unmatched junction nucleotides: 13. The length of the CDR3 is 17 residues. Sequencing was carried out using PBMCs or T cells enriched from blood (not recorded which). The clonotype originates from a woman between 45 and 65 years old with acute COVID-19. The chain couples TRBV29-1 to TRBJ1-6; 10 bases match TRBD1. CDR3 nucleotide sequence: TGCAGCGTTGAAGGCTTCGGGTTGGACAGGGGGAGATCACCCCTCCACTTT. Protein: CSVEGFGLDRGRSPLHF.